Listed below are T cell receptor beta chains from one sample, sequenced in a study of beta chain features in type 1 diabetes. Profiling relied on immunoSEQ multiplex PCR, and the TCRdb table lists in-frame clones only, not all of them. The table shows 600,000 to 700,000 clones, with 13% occurring only once. Input material: naive CD4+ T cells from blood. These receptors originate from a man between 18 and 29 years old with type 1 diabetes. CDR3s leave out the opening cysteine and the closing phenylalanine or tryptophan. Fields, in order: V gene, J gene, D gene, CDR3 protein. A D gene is named only where the DNA matches it firmly.

TRBV13	TRBJ1-1	NA	ASSLDGSLNTEAF
TRBV5-1	TRBJ1-1	TRBD1	ASSLGRGLTEAF
TRBV30	TRBJ1-3	TRBD1	ACDRASGNTIY
TRBV4-2	TRBJ1-1	NA	ASSQQRQNTEAF
TRBV28	TRBJ2-1	TRBD1	ASSRQGNEQF
TRBV19	TRBJ2-7	NA	ASGLWYEQY
TRBV4-1	TRBJ1-3	NA	ASSQENRVYGNTIY
TRBV5-1	TRBJ1-2	NA	ASSLASGDVGT
TRBV15	TRBJ1-1	NA	ATSRRRGEAF
TRBV11-2	TRBJ1-2	NA	ASSLVASGYHGYT
TRBV19	TRBJ2-5	NA	ASSQQETQY
TRBV30	TRBJ2-4	TRBD1	AWSVTGQGAGNIQY
TRBV28	TRBJ1-3	NA	ASSLRMTIY
TRBV30	TRBJ2-6	TRBD1	AGTGALYSGANVLT
TRBV6-5	TRBJ1-2	TRBD1	ASRGQGDYGYT
TRBV10-3	TRBJ2-5	NA	AISDPQETQY
TRBV7-9	TRBJ2-1	TRBD1	ASSHQDREPYNEQF
TRBV4-2	TRBJ1-1	NA	ASSQSGRQTEAF
TRBV6-1	TRBJ2-6	NA	ASSEGTGANVLT
TRBV9	TRBJ1-1	NA	ASSVAQTDTEAF
TRBV4-1	TRBJ2-1	NA	ASSQDSPTSSYNEQF
TRBV13	TRBJ2-3	NA	ASSSATITDTQY
TRBV5-1	TRBJ2-6	NA	ATHERPVSGANVLT
TRBV4-1	TRBJ2-3	TRBD1	ASSQPTGSVTDTQY
TRBV13	TRBJ2-7	TRBD1	ASSLKDRSPVRTYEQY
TRBV9	TRBJ1-1	NA	ASSVVQGRTEAF
TRBV28	TRBJ1-6	NA	ASLREGERSLH
TRBV28	TRBJ2-3	NA	ASRQGQTTDTQY
TRBV7-9	TRBJ2-7	NA	ASSLAGQIYEQY
TRBV4-1	TRBJ1-6	NA	ASSQDRGARGGYNSPLH
TRBV7-9	TRBJ2-7	NA	ASSLGNSYEQY
TRBV7-2	TRBJ1-3	NA	ASSPWGRDAGNTIY
TRBV4-1	TRBJ2-3	NA	ASSQEGPRGDTQY
TRBV18	TRBJ2-2	NA	ASSPLGGTGGELF
TRBV28	NA	NA	ASSVYSEHEQY
TRBV28	TRBJ2-3	TRBD1	ASSLFQGAGTDTQY
TRBV21-1	TRBJ2-5	NA	ASRSRPETQY
TRBV7-6	TRBJ2-5	NA	ASSLEGSWSETQY
TRBV7-9	TRBJ1-1	NA	ASSLVGTHTEAF
TRBV5-4	TRBJ2-3	NA	ASSLPGGVSTDTQY
TRBV6-5	TRBJ1-2	TRBD1	ASTETGGKNGYT
TRBV7-2	TRBJ2-1	TRBD2	ASSRAGPYNEQF
TRBV14	TRBJ2-4	NA	ASSQDYSHGGIVQY
TRBV29-1	TRBJ1-1	NA	SVGPILGGVEAF
TRBV30	TRBJ1-6	NA	AWSVSEGSPLH
TRBV30	TRBJ2-5	NA	AWSESSRETQY
TRBV15	TRBJ1-1	NA	ATSRVATLNTEAF
TRBV6-1	TRBJ2-7	TRBD1	ASRDRGRLYEQY
TRBV7-9	TRBJ1-4	NA	ASSLEGHPPGKLF
TRBV6-1	TRBJ1-2	TRBD1	ASSEPGQGIVGYT
TRBV10-3	TRBJ2-1	NA	ASSYSGNGEQF
TRBV5-4	TRBJ2-2	NA	ASSLGAGDTGELF
TRBV4-1	TRBJ1-2	NA	ASSSGPSNYGYT
TRBV6-5	TRBJ1-6	NA	ASSYSGRRSNSPLH
TRBV19	TRBJ1-1	NA	ASRAQGFPEAF
TRBV7-6	TRBJ2-1	TRBD1	ASSLGEQGARIEQF
TRBV4-2	TRBJ2-7	NA	ASSQPGGVTYEQY
TRBV11-2	TRBJ2-3	TRBD2	ASSLGAGASTDTQY
TRBV29-1	TRBJ1-1	TRBD1	SVRPAQGQRQGTEAF
TRBV10-3	TRBJ2-7	NA	AISESTEGKQY